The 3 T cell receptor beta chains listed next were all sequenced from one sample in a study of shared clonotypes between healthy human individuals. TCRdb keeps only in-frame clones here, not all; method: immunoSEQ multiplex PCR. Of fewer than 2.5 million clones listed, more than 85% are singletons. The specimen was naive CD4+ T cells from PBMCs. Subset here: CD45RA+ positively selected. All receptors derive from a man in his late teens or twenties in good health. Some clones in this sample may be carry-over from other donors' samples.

The CDR3 DNA follows: TGTGCCAGCAGCCCAGGACAGGGTGGCAATGAGCAGTTCTTC. Amino acid sequence: CASSPGQGGNEQFF. The chain has TRBV5-4 and TRBJ2-1; the match to TRBD1 covers 8 bases. The CDR3 runs 14 residues. Germline V gene lookup returns CDR1 SGHNT and CDR2 YYREEE (reference sequence). After removal of 4 bases from V and 6 bases from J, the junction contained 6 bases not matched to a gene.

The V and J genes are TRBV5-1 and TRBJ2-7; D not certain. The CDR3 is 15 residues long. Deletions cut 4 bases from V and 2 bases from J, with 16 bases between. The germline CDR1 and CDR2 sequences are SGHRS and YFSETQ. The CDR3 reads CASSPANDPPYEQYF. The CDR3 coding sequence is TGCGCCAGCAGCCCGGCTAATGATCCCCCCTACGAGCAGTACTTC. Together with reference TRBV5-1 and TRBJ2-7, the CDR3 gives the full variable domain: KAGVTQTPRYLIKTRGQQVTLSCSPISGHRSVSWYQQTPGQGLQFLFEYFSETQRNKGNFPGRFSGRQFSNSRSEMNVSTLELGDSALYLCASSPANDPPYEQYFGPGTRLTVT.

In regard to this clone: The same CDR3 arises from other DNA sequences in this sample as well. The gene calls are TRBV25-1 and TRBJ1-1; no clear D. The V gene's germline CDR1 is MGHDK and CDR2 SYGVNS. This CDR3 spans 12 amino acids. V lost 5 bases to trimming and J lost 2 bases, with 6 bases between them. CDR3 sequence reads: CASSRGNTEAFF. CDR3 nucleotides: TGTGCCAGCAGTAGAGGAAACACTGAAGCTTTCTTT.